The table lists the clone carrying this T cell receptor (beta chain) with many counts. The record originates from a study of patients and donors after allogeneic stem cell transplantation. In TCRdb, the RT-PCR reads were re-called with MiXCR into one record per CDR3 protein. The sample includes under 95,000 distinct CDR3 sequences, just under 5% of them seen just once. Germline lookup yields CDR1 MNHNS and CDR2 SASEGT. This CDR3 is 13 amino acids long. V lost 5 bases and J lost 7, with 12 bases in between. The V call is TRBV6-1, the J call TRBJ1-5; D not resolved. The sample comprised blood, either unsorted or a sorted T cell fraction (not recorded which). This sequence originates from a human donor who was either an allogeneic HSCT recipient or a stem cell or donor lymphocyte infusion donor (not recorded which). It is not recorded whose cells these are; they may come from a transplant donor. Here the CDR3 DNA reads TGTGCCAGCAGTCCTCGTTTGGCCCAGCCCCAGCATTTT. Translating gives CASSPRLAQPQHF.